The 23 T cell receptor beta chains reported below all come from one sample, sequenced in a study of blood T cell repertoires in COVID-19. The protocol was immunoSEQ multiplex PCR, while the TCRdb copy is restricted to in-frame clones and leaves out a portion. The sample includes 140,000 or so clones, 75% to 85% of them seen just once. Material: peripheral blood. These receptors all come from a woman aged 65 to 85 with COVID-19, enrolled during active disease.

This chain uses TRBV30 with TRBJ2-7; D is perhaps TRBD1 (7 bases). Germline V gives CDR1 GTSNPN, CDR2 SVGIG (reference sequence). There are 15 residues in the CDR3. With 0 bases removed from V and 3 bases from J, the gap between germline ends came to 15 bases. The CDR3 protein is CAWSVRGTADYEQYF. The CDR3, as DNA: TGTGCCTGGAGTGTACGGGGGACAGCAGACTACGAGCAGTACTTC.

This clone was counted only a few times. The chain has TRBV28 and TRBJ1-2; D might be TRBD1 (5 bases). The CDR3 sequence is 14 residues long. CDR1 is MDHEN and CDR2 is SYDVKM in the germline V gene. V was cut by 5 bases and J by 0 bases, with 10 bases left in between. CDR3 sequence: CASSQGKTNYGYTF. The CDR3 nucleotides are TGTGCCAGCAGTCAGGGAAAAACTAACTATGGCTACACCTTC.

The chain combines TRBV6-5 with TRBJ1-3; D is undetermined. Trimming shortened V by 0 bases and J by 0 bases, and 9 bases separated the two germline ends. CDR1 is MNHEY and CDR2 is SVGAGI in the germline V gene. There are 16 residues in the CDR3. The CDR3 DNA is TGTGCCAGCAGTTACTCTCTCACTAGCTCTGGAAACACCATATATTTT. It codes for CASSYSLTSSGNTIYF.

V and J are TRBV28 and TRBJ2-2; D is ambiguous. Trimming cost V 5 bases and J 1 base, with 5 bases left between them. The length of the CDR3 is 13 residues. Looked up from germline, CDR1 is MDHEN and CDR2 is SYDVKM. The CDR3 DNA follows: TGTGCCAGCAGTGCAGGGAACACCGGGGAGCTGTTTTTT. Protein sequence: CASSAGNTGELFF.

The chain employs TRBV30 and TRBJ2-7; 16 positions agree with TRBD2. V dropped 0 bases and J dropped 7; count of bases not matched to a gene: 3. Germline values: CDR1 GTSNPN, CDR2 SVGIG (reference sequence). The length of the CDR3 is 15 residues. CDR3 coding DNA: TGTGCCTGGAGTGTAGCGGGACTAGCGGGGGGGGAGCAGTACTTC. Encoded protein: CAWSVAGLAGGEQYF.

The chain carries TRBV4-2 and TRBJ2-1; 9 nucleotides align to TRBD2. Per germline, CDR1 LGHNA and CDR2 YNFKEQ. The CDR3 consists of 17 residues. The V gene end was trimmed by 4 bases and the J gene end by 10 bases; junction bases not matched to a gene: 17. The CDR3 sequence: CASSLGGSGGPEGEQFF. The CDR3 nucleotides read TGTGCCAGCAGCCTCGGGGGTAGCGGGGGCCCCGAGGGAGAGCAGTTCTTC.

The chain is built from TRBV6-1 and TRBJ2-2, with 7 nucleotides matching TRBD1. Trimming removed 3 bases from V and 1 base from J; junction bases left unmatched: 8. The CDR3 is 17 amino acids. Germline values: CDR1 MNHNS, CDR2 SASEGT. The DNA for the CDR3 is TGTGCCAGCAGTGACACACAGGGGAAGGGGAACACCGGGGAGCTGTTTTTT. Amino acid sequence: CASSDTQGKGNTGELFF.

V usage is TRBV4-1 and J usage is TRBJ1-2; D is perhaps TRBD1 (5 bases). V dropped 1 base and J dropped 4 bases, with 13 bases sitting between them. Germline V lookup: CDR1 MGHRA, CDR2 YSYEKL. The CDR3 runs to 15 residues. CDR3 sequence reads: CASSQAPGRIYGYTF. The CDR3, as DNA: TGCGCCAGCAGCCAAGCACCAGGGCGAATCTATGGCTACACCTTC.

The V and J genes are TRBV2 and TRBJ2-5, with a weak D call TRBD1 (5 bases). CDR1 is SNHLY and CDR2 is FYNNEI in the germline V gene. The V and J ends lost 2 bases and 5 bases respectively, with 12 bases between them. The CDR3 has 14 amino acids. CDR3 protein: CASSEQGERETQYF. CDR3 bases: TGTGCCAGCAGTGAACAGGGCGAAAGGGAGACCCAGTACTTC. The full variable domain, rest sourced from reference TRBV2 and TRBJ2-5, is EPEVTQTPSHQVTQMGQEVILRCVPISNHLYFYWYRQILGQKVEFLVSFYNNEISEKSEIFDDQFSVERPDGSNFTLKIRSTKLEDSAMYFCASSEQGERETQYFGPGTRLLVL.

The chain is built from TRBV9 and TRBJ2-2; 8 nucleotides agree with TRBD2. The germline gives CDR1 SGDLS, CDR2 YYNGEE. With V trimmed by 4 bases and J by 0 bases, 5 bases remained unmatched. CDR3 size: 16 residues. In nucleotides, the CDR3 is TGTGCCAGCAGCCCCCGAGCGGGGGCGAACACCGGGGAGCTGTTTTTT. Protein product: CASSPRAGANTGELFF. Full variable domain (remainder filled in from reference TRBV9 and TRBJ2-2): DSGVTQTPKHLITATGQRVTLRCSPRSGDLSVYWYQQSLDQGLQFLIQYYNGEERAKGNILERFSAQQFPDLHSELNLSSLELGDSALYFCASSPRAGANTGELFFGEGSRLTVL.

This clone appeared a few times. The chain recombines TRBV19 with TRBJ2-1; 7 positions match TRBD1. The ends lost 5 bases at V and 0 bases at J; junction bases unmatched: 4. The CDR3 totals 15 residues. CDR1 is LNHDA and CDR2 is SQIVND in the germline V gene (reference sequence). CDR3 in DNA: TGTGCCAGTAGTCCACGGGACAGCTCCTACAATGAGCAGTTCTTC. It codes for CASSPRDSSYNEQFF.

V gene TRBV27 combines with J gene TRBJ1-5; TRBD1 agrees at 10 bases. The ends lost 2 bases at V and 9 bases at J; junction bases unmatched: 7. The CDR3 spans 15 residues. Germline CDR1 MNHEY, CDR2 SMNVEV (reference sequence). The DNA for the CDR3 is TGTGCCAGCAGTTTAAAACGGACAGGGGGTGCGCCCCAGCATTTT. This codes for CASSLKRTGGAPQHF.

Here the CDR3 reads CAWSLDKEGYTF. The CDR3 DNA reads TGTGCCTGGAGTCTCGATAAGGAGGGCTACACCTTC. V is TRBV30 and J is TRBJ1-2, with D uncertain. Trimming cost V 2 bases and J 8 bases, with 12 bases left between them. Germline CDR1 and CDR2: GTSNPN and SVGIG (reference sequence). CDR3 length: 12 residues. Combining the CDR3 with reference TRBV30 and TRBJ1-2 gives the whole variable domain SQTIHQWPATLVQPVGSPLSLECTVEGTSNPNLYWYRQAAGRGLQLLFYSVGIGQISSEVPQNLSASRPQDRQFILSSKKLLLSDSGFYLCAWSLDKEGYTFGSGTRLTVV.

The chain couples TRBV6-5 to TRBJ2-2; 8 bases fit TRBD2. Per germline, CDR1 MNHEY and CDR2 SVGAGI. After removal of 1 base from V and 7 bases from J, the junction contained 5 bases not matched to a gene. There are 15 residues in the CDR3. The CDR3, as DNA: TGTGCCAGCAGTTACTTCGGGGGGGTAAACGGGGAGCTGTTTTTT. This sequence encodes CASSYFGGVNGELFF.

This chain joins TRBV14 and TRBJ2-3; tentatively, D is TRBD2 (7 bases). Trimming stripped 1 base from V and 2 bases from J, with 28 bases between. CDR1 is SGHDN and CDR2 is FVKESK in the germline V gene. The CDR3 is made up of 21 amino acids. The CDR3 region has the DNA TGTGCCAGCAGCCAAGGGACAGCCGAGCTGTGGTGGGGGGGATACACAGATACGCAGTATTTT. Translating it yields CASSQGTAELWWGGYTDTQYF.

The CDR3 loop is CASSQGQGNTEAFF. The CDR3 DNA reads as TGTGCCAGCAGCCAAGGACAGGGAAACACTGAAGCTTTCTTT. The rearrangement links TRBV3-1 (or the pseudogene TRBV3-2) to TRBJ1-1; 7 bases are shared with TRBD1. Germline V CDR1 and CDR2: LGHDT, YNNKEL (reference sequence). V lost 1 base, J lost 2 bases, and 1 base stayed unmatched. This CDR3 is built from 14 residues.

The chain combines TRBV15 with TRBJ2-7; a weak D match, TRBD1 (5 bases). This CDR3 comprises 14 residues. The V gene lost 3 bases and the J gene lost 6 bases, with 15 bases spanning the gap. Germline V gives CDR1 LNHNV, CDR2 YYDKDF (reference sequence). The CDR3, as DNA: TGTGCCACCAGCAGGGACCCAGGGTTCGGCGAGCAGTACTTC. Translating gives CATSRDPGFGEQYF.

This clone was seen a handful of times. The chain has TRBV30 and TRBJ1-2; TRBD1 agrees at 10 bases. Germline V gene sequence: CDR1 GTSNPN, CDR2 SVGIG (reference sequence). The CDR3 runs 11 residues. The J segment lost 8 bases and the V segment lost 5 bases, leaving 2 bases of the junction unmatched. The chain's CDR3 is CAWGTGEGYTF. The CDR3 region has the DNA TGTGCCTGGGGGACAGGGGAAGGCTACACCTTC. The full variable domain, in which reference TRBV30 and TRBJ1-2 provide the parts outside the CDR3, is SQTIHQWPATLVQPVGSPLSLECTVEGTSNPNLYWYRQAAGRGLQLLFYSVGIGQISSEVPQNLSASRPQDRQFILSSKKLLLSDSGFYLCAWGTGEGYTFGSGTRLTVV.

The J gene is TRBJ1-1, the V gene TRBV5-8, with D hard to call. CDR1 SGHTS and CDR2 YDEGEE come from the germline V gene. The length of the CDR3 is 10 residues. V lost 10 bases and J lost 5, with 9 bases in between. The CDR3 DNA reads TGTGCCGGCCCGGGGACTGAAGCTTTCTTT. This gives the protein CAGPGTEAFF. Together with reference TRBV5-8 and TRBJ1-1, the CDR3 gives the full variable domain: EAGVTQSPTHLIKTRGQQATLRCSPISGHTSVYWYQQALGLGLQFLLWYDEGEERNRGNFPPRFSGRQFPNYSSELNVNALELEDSALYLCAGPGTEAFFGQGTRLTVV.

J is TRBJ1-2 and V is TRBV29-1, with 7 bases lining up with TRBD1. CDR1 and CDR2 (germline): SQVTM, ANQGSEA. This CDR3 has 14 amino acids. V shed 2 bases, J shed 3 bases, and the junction held 6 bases outside the gene matches. The DNA of the CDR3 is TGCAGCGTTGAACTCCAGGGGGACTACTATGGCTACACCTTC. Protein sequence: CSVELQGDYYGYTF. The whole variable domain, filled in from reference TRBV29-1 and TRBJ1-2, reads SAVISQKPSRDICQRGTSLTIQCQVDSQVTMMFWYRQQPGQSLTLIATANQGSEATYESGFVIDKFPISRPNLTFSTLTVSNMSPEDSSIYLCSVELQGDYYGYTFGSGTRLTVV.

The chain links TRBV11-2 to TRBJ1-6; D unresolved. V was shortened by 3 bases and J by 6 bases, with 12 bases between the two germline ends. CDR3 size: 15 residues. Germline CDR1 SGHAT, CDR2 FQNNGV. CDR3 nucleotides: TGTGCCAGCAGCTTGGAGCATTCAAGTAATTCACCCCTCCACTTT. Translation: CASSLEHSSNSPLHF. The full variable domain, with the rest looked up from reference TRBV11-2 and TRBJ1-6, is EAGVAQSPRYKIIEKRQSVAFWCNPISGHATLYWYQQILGQGPKLLIQFQNNGVVDDSQLPKDRFSAERLKGVDSTLKIQPAKLEDSAVYLCASSLEHSSNSPLHFGNGTRLTVT.

The V gene is TRBV5-4, the J gene TRBJ2-7, with D possibly matching TRBD2 (6 bases). This CDR3 is 14 amino acids long. The germline gives CDR1 SGHNT, CDR2 YYREEE (reference sequence). With 0 bases removed from V and 5 bases from J, the gap between germline ends came to 12 bases. The CDR3: CASSLGRRDHEQYF. The DNA of the CDR3 is TGTGCCAGCAGCTTGGGCCGGAGGGACCACGAGCAGTACTTC.

This rearrangement joins TRBV6-4 to TRBJ1-1; D possibly corresponds to TRBD1 (6 bases). The CDR3 spans 12 residues. With 4 bases removed from V and 10 bases from J, the gap between germline ends came to 13 bases. Germline-derived CDR1 and CDR2 are MRHNA and SNTAGT. CDR3 in DNA: TGTGCCAGCAGTGCAGGCAGGGGAACAGCTTTCTTT. This translates into CASSAGRGTAFF.